This record looks at one T cell receptor (beta chain) sequence and its context. Its antigen remains unknown. Unmatched junction bases numbered 8, after V lost 0 bases and J lost 4 bases. CDR3 length equals 19 residues. The germline gives CDR1 SGDLS, CDR2 YYNGEE. The protocol was immunoSEQ multiplex PCR, while the TCRdb copy is restricted to in-frame clones and leaves out a portion. The data contain over 20,000 clones, 80% to 90% of them singletons. The sample is drawn from a study of OX40 agonist ivuxolimab in advanced cancers. Findings of the study overall: Expanded clones were, on average, more numerous in CD8+ T cells than in CD4+.

This specimen consisted of CD4+ or CD8+ T cells sorted from blood, obtained in a trial of the OX40 agonist ivuxolimab. The TCR was taken from an adult with an advanced solid tumor such as melanoma, head and neck, liver or kidney cancer. The rearrangement joins TRBV9 to TRBJ2-1; 15 bases match TRBD2. CDR3 region: CASSVAGLAGGGEYNEQFF. The CDR3 coding sequence is TGTGCCAGCAGCGTAGCTGGACTAGCGGGAGGGGGCGAATACAATGAGCAGTTCTTC.